This TCR beta chain derives from a study of T cell responses to AZD1222 COVID-19 vaccine. This CDR3 is built from 16 residues. CDR1 is GTSNPN and CDR2 is SVGIG in the germline V gene (reference sequence). The V end was cut by 0 bases, the J end by 0 bases, with 12 bases between. Notes on the study in general: It was only after the peak T cell response that any repertoires were sampled. Clonal diversity was possibly underestimated, and the donors were mostly white British, with more females.

Sequencing was performed with immunoSEQ multiplex PCR; in TCRdb, only in-frame clones are kept and a portion is missing. The table records roughly 160,000 clones, 90% to 95% of them present only once. On this clone: What it binds is unknown.

The sequence derives from an adult who received the AZD1222 COVID-19 vaccine. The specimen was peripheral blood, collected 28 days after the second AZD1222 dose. This sequence joins TRBV30 and TRBJ1-3, with D perhaps TRBD1 (6 bases). For the CDR3, the DNA is TGTGCCTGGAGTGTACGGGGGGCGCCCTCTGGAAACACCATATATTTT. It yields the protein CAWSVRGAPSGNTIYF. Full variable domain (rest looked up from reference TRBV30 and TRBJ1-3): SQTIHQWPATLVQPVGSPLSLECTVEGTSNPNLYWYRQAAGRGLQLLFYSVGIGQISSEVPQNLSASRPQDRQFILSSKKLLLSDSGFYLCAWSVRGAPSGNTIYFGEGSWLTVV.